The T cell receptor (beta chain) described here comes from a study of blood T cell repertoires in COVID-19. About the study: The samples span acute and convalescent COVID-19 from the United States, Italy and Spain. The cDNA or gDNA used as material had been derived from T cells, B-cell-depleted T cells, or PBMCs.

Original analysis: Quantification of nucleated cells was approximated via reference gene primer amplification. Assay: immunoSEQ multiplex PCR; the TCRdb copy retains only in-frame clones and omits some. From that table come the V and J calls and clone size; the DNA was used to work out D and trimming. The table records over 90,000 clones, about 87% of them present only once. V lost 5 bases and J 4 bases, leaving 26 bases between the germline ends. From germline, CDR1 is MDHEN and CDR2 SYDVKM. This CDR3 region has 18 residues. The sequenced sample was peripheral blood. This sequence was found in a man aged 50-59 years with active or convalescent COVID-19. This chain links TRBV28 with TRBJ1-2; D is possibly TRBD1 (6 bases). Here the CDR3 DNA reads TGTGCCAGCAGTCCTAACGGGGGGGGACACCCCGGTGGCTATGGCTACACCTTC. Amino acid sequence: CASSPNGGGHPGGYGYTF.